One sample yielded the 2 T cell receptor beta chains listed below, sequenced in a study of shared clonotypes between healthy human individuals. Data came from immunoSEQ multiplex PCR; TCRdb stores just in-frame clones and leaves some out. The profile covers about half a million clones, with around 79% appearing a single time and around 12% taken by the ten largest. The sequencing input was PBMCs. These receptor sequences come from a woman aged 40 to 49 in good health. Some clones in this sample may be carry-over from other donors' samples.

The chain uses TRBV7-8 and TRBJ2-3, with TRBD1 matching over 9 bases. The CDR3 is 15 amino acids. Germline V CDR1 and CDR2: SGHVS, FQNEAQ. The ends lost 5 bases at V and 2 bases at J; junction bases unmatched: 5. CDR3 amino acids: CASSLDRGSTDTQYF. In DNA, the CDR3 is TGTGCCAGCAGCCTGGACAGGGGTTCCACAGATACGCAGTATTTT.

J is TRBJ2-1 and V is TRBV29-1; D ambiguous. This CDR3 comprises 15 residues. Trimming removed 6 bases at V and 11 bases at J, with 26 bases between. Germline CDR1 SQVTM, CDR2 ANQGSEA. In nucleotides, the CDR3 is TGCAGCGTCGTGGAATCCGGTACATACTTATATCAGCAGTTCTTC. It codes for CSVVESGTYLYQQFF.